These 7 T cell receptor beta chains were all obtained from the same sample, sequenced in a study of blood T cell repertoires in COVID-19. The method was immunoSEQ multiplex PCR; TCRdb's version includes in-frame clones alone and lacks a portion of them. The sample has some 130,000 clones, roughly four fifths seen once. Material: peripheral blood. The receptor source for this set is a human donor in a cohort sampled during active COVID-19.

The genes are TRBV27 and TRBJ1-6; D ambiguous. Trimming removed 7 bases at V and 8 bases at J, with 21 bases between. Germline V CDR1 and CDR2: MNHEY, SMNVEV (reference sequence). The CDR3 contains 16 residues. The CDR3 sequence: CASTSLGRASHSPLHF. CDR3 DNA sequence: TGTGCCAGCACTTCACTGGGGAGGGCTTCTCATTCACCCCTCCACTTT.

The chain carries TRBV21-1 and TRBJ1-1; the DNA was not compared with TRBD1, the D call given in the table. TRBV21-1 is a pseudogene. The CDR3 is 16 amino acids. CDR3 in amino acids: CASSNERRTGTGKAFF. Here the CDR3 DNA reads TGTGCCAGCAGCAATGAGCGAAGGACAGGGACCGGGAAAGCTTTCTTT.

The table lists this clone with a few counts. The same CDR3 arises from other DNA sequences in this sample as well. The genes are TRBV7-9 and TRBJ2-7, with D perhaps matching TRBD1 (6 bases). CDR1 and CDR2 from the germline V gene are SEHNR and FQNEAQ (reference sequence). V shed 5 bases and J shed 3 bases, with 11 bases lying between them. The CDR3 has 13 residues. The CDR3 loop is CASSPPTGYEQYF. CDR3 nucleotides: TGTGCCAGCAGCCCGCCGACAGGCTACGAGCAGTACTTC.

V and J are TRBV11-2 and TRBJ1-1; TRBD1 aligns across 9 bases. Losses at the gene ends were 5 bases for V and 5 bases for J; bases not matched to a gene: 9. This CDR3 has 15 amino acids. The germline V gene has CDR1 SGHAT and CDR2 FQNNGV. DNA for the CDR3: TGTGCCAGCAGCGATGGGACAGGGTGGTCTACTGAAGCTTTCTTT. This gives the protein CASSDGTGWSTEAFF. Looking up the rest from reference TRBV11-2 and TRBJ1-1 gives the full variable domain: EAGVAQSPRYKIIEKRQSVAFWCNPISGHATLYWYQQILGQGPKLLIQFQNNGVVDDSQLPKDRFSAERLKGVDSTLKIQPAKLEDSAVYLCASSDGTGWSTEAFFGQGTRLTVV.

The chain employs TRBV24-1 and TRBJ2-3; D might be TRBD1 (5 bases). This CDR3 spans 13 amino acids. Germline CDR1 and CDR2: KGHDR and SFDVKD. V was clipped by 5 bases and J by 2 bases, with 7 bases between them. The CDR3 nucleotides read TGTGCCACCAGTGGACAGCTCACAGATACGCAGTATTTT. Encoded protein: CATSGQLTDTQYF.

This clone turned up a few times. The V call is TRBV28, the J call TRBJ2-6; no definite D call. The CDR3 consists of 12 residues. CDR1 is MDHEN and CDR2 is SYDVKM in the germline V gene. V gave up 4 bases and J gave up 4 bases, with 2 bases separating them. This CDR3 reads CASSSGANVLTF. The CDR3 region has the DNA TGTGCCAGCAGTTCGGGGGCCAACGTCCTGACTTTC.

CDR3 residues: CASSPRGETEAFF. CDR3 DNA sequence: TGTGCCAGCAGCCCACGCGGGGAAACTGAAGCTTTCTTT. The V and J genes are TRBV11-3 and TRBJ1-1, with D unclear. Trimming shortened V by 5 bases and J by 5 bases, and 12 bases separated the two germline ends. The V gene's germline CDR1 is SGHNT and CDR2 YENEEA. The CDR3 covers 13 residues.